One sample yielded the 22 T cell receptor beta chains listed below, sequenced in a study of T cell clonality in common variable immunodeficiency. Here immunoSEQ multiplex PCR was the method, and the copy in TCRdb shows in-frame clones only, minus some. The sample gives tens of thousands of clones, none seen only once, and the top ten clones hold 5.4%. The sequenced sample was peripheral blood mononuclear cells. Source of these receptors: a person between 18 and 69 years old in good health.

The table lists this clone with many counts. The read gets to within 3 residues of the CDR3 end, and the germline J gene fills in the rest. The chain has TRBV5-5 and TRBJ2-3, with 9 bases identical to TRBD2. Germline loops: CDR1 SGHKS, CDR2 YYEKEE (reference sequence). This CDR3 has 15 amino acids. The trim removed 2 bases at V and 4 bases at J, leaving 5 bases unmatched. The CDR3 loop reads CASSFQREVADTQYF. CDR3 bases read: TGTGCCAGCAGCTTCCAGCGGGAGGTTGCAGATACG.

In its sample, this clone was seen many times. The read stops 3 residues short of the end of the CDR3; the missing end is completed from the germline J gene. This rearrangement joins TRBV7-9 to TRBJ1-1; D perhaps matches TRBD1 (6 bases). V lost 3 bases to trimming and J lost 1 base, with 9 bases between them. This CDR3 contains 14 residues. The V gene's germline CDR1 is SEHNR and CDR2 FQNEAQ (reference sequence). CDR3 DNA, as far as it was read: TGTGCCAGCAGCTTGGGGGCGACGAACACTGAA. This translates into CASSLGATNTE. The complete CDR3 sequence is CASSLGATNTEAFF. Full variable domain (outside the CDR3, taken from reference TRBV7-9 and TRBJ1-1): DTGVSQNPRHKITKRGQNVTFRCDPISEHNRLYWYRQTLGQGPEFLTYFQNEAQLEKSRLLSDRFSAERPKGSFSTLEIQRTEQGDSAMYLCASSLGATNTEAFFGQGTRLTVV.

About this clone itself: The read terminates 3 residues before the CDR3 end, so the remaining end is supplied by the germline J gene. This chain uses TRBV10-2 with TRBJ1-2; TRBD1 is a possible D gene (6 bases). Germline V lookup: CDR1 WSHSY, CDR2 SAAADI. This CDR3 has 13 amino acids. The part of the CDR3 DNA that was read is TGCGCCAGCAGCGCCGGACAGAGGCTCGGC. It is translated as CASSAGQRLG. The entire CDR3 reads CASSAGQRLGYTF.

This clone was observed many times. From the germline J gene comes the end of the CDR3, since the read stops 3 residues before it. The V call is TRBV7-8, the J call TRBJ1-2; D might be TRBD1 (6 bases). This CDR3 is 15 amino acids long. Between the trimmed V and J ends, which lost 4 bases and 4 bases, there was a span of 16 bases. The germline CDR1 and CDR2 sequences are SGHVS and FQNEAQ. CDR3 residues: CASSYHREVGYGYTF. The sequenced CDR3 bases are TGTGCCAGCAGCTACCACAGGGAGGTCGGCTATGGC.

This clone was seen many times. The sequence runs out 3 residues before the end of the CDR3; the remainder is reconstructed from the germline J gene. This sequence joins TRBV5-1 and TRBJ1-1; TRBD1 aligns across 11 bases. Germline lookup yields CDR1 SGHRS and CDR2 YFSETQ. The CDR3 is 16 amino acids. V gave up 3 bases and J gave up 2 bases; unmatched junction bases: 6. This chain's CDR3 is CASSSVGTGGNTEAFF. Partial CDR3 DNA: TGCGCCAGCAGCTCAGTGGGGACAGGGGGTAACACTGAA.

This clone was counted a few times. The read terminates 3 residues ahead of where the CDR3 ends, so the germline J gene completes it. The V gene is TRBV4-2, the J gene TRBJ2-7; 7 positions agree with TRBD2. The CDR3 consists of 15 residues. Germline CDR1 and CDR2: LGHNA and YNFKEQ. V dropped 0 bases and J dropped 6; count of bases not matched to a gene: 8. The CDR3 loop is CASSQDPSGPLEQYF. The part of the CDR3 DNA that was read is TGTGCCAGCAGCCAAGATCCTAGCGGCCCCCTCGAG.

Only a few counts were recorded for this clone. Sequencing ends 3 residues short of the CDR3 end; the germline J gene provides the rest. The chain links TRBV19 to TRBJ1-2, with 10 nucleotides matching TRBD1. Germline assignment: CDR1 LNHDA and CDR2 SQIVND (reference sequence). The CDR3 is made up of 14 amino acids. J gave up 3 bases and V 6 bases, and 4 bases lay outside the gene matches. The DNA read from the CDR3 is TGTGCCAGTAGCAGACAGGGGGCGGACTATGGC. This sequence encodes CASSRQGADYG. The whole CDR3 is CASSRQGADYGYTF.

This clone was observed at least ten times. The observed sequence ends 3 residues before the CDR3 terminus, with the missing tail filled in from the germline J gene. J is TRBJ2-7 and V is TRBV6-1; TRBD2 matches at 7 bases. Per germline, CDR1 MNHNS and CDR2 SASEGT. The length of the CDR3 is 14 residues. Unmatched junction bases numbered 5, after V lost 4 bases and J lost 2 bases. CDR3 region: CASSVPGLTYEQYF. Partial CDR3 DNA: TGTGCCAGCAGTGTACCGGGACTAACCTACGAG.

The sample holds many counts of this clone. The read ends 3 residues before the CDR3 terminus; that terminus is restored from the germline J gene. The gene calls are TRBV7-2 and TRBJ2-7, with a possible D match to TRBD2 (5 bases). V was trimmed by 8 bases and J by 0 bases, leaving 17 bases between them. In germline, CDR1 is SGHTA, CDR2 FQGNSA. The CDR3 consists of 15 residues. The CDR3 loop reads CASGLTRGYSYEQYF. The CDR3 DNA, read in part, is TGTGCCAGCGGCCTCACACGCGGGTACTCCTACGAG.

This clone was seen a few times. Read data end 3 residues before the CDR3 end; the end is taken from the germline J gene. The J gene is TRBJ2-7, the V gene TRBV2; 12 bases fit TRBD2. CDR3 size: 15 residues. Germline V lookup: CDR1 SNHLY, CDR2 FYNNEI. Trimming cost V 7 bases and J 2 bases; bases outside gene matches: 6. The part of the CDR3 DNA that was read is TGTGCCAGCACTTTGACTAGCGGGGGTCCCTACGAG. It translates to CASTLTSGGPYE. In full, the CDR3 reads CASTLTSGGPYEQYF.

This clone has at least ten counts. The sequence runs out 3 residues before the end of the CDR3; the remainder is reconstructed from the germline J gene. The rearrangement uses TRBV20-1 and TRBJ2-4, with D uncertain. The CDR3 has 12 amino acids. Deletions cut 2 bases from V and 4 bases from J, with 6 bases between. Per germline, CDR1 DFQATT and CDR2 SNEGSKA (reference sequence). The part of the CDR3 DNA that was read is TGCAGTGCTAGATCATTGAAAAACATT. Protein product: CSARSLKNI. The whole CDR3 protein is CSARSLKNIQYF.

This clone occurred many times. From the germline J gene comes the end of the CDR3, since the read stops 3 residues before it. The rearrangement joins TRBV19 to TRBJ1-2; no clear D. Germline V gene sequence: CDR1 LNHDA, CDR2 SQIVND (reference sequence). This CDR3 has 14 amino acids. V was cut by 3 bases and J by 3 bases, with 11 bases left in between. The chain's CDR3 is CASSIDRGDYGYTF. The DNA read from the CDR3 is TGTGCCAGTAGTATCGATCGGGGAGACTATGGC.

This clone was seen ten or more times. The observed sequence ends 3 residues before the CDR3 terminus, with the missing tail filled in from the germline J gene. This chain uses TRBV28 with TRBJ2-1; 8 positions agree with TRBD2. V was clipped by 5 bases and J by 8 bases; unmatched bases: 11. The CDR3 is 15 residues long. Germline CDR1 is MDHEN and CDR2 is SYDVKM. The CDR3 spells CASSPPGTRSDEQFF. CDR3 bases read: TGTGCCAGCAGTCCGCCAGGGACTAGAAGCGATGAG.

There are many counts of this clone. The read stops 3 residues short of the end of the CDR3; the missing end is completed from the germline J gene. The V gene is TRBV20-1, the J gene TRBJ2-5; a possible D gene is TRBD2 (5 bases). Trimming left V 8 bases short and J 0 bases short, with 13 bases between. This CDR3 has 13 amino acids. Germline CDR1 and CDR2: DFQATT and SNEGSKA (reference sequence). CDR3 loop: CSTLEGHQETQYF. CDR3 DNA (partial): TGCAGTACCCTTGAGGGCCACCAAGAGACC.

The table lists this clone with many counts. Read sequence stops 3 residues before the CDR3 end, and the germline J gene provides the missing end. This chain links TRBV20-1 with TRBJ1-2; possibly TRBD1 for D (6 bases). CDR3 length: 12 amino acids. V was clipped by 6 bases and J by 0 bases, with 8 bases between them. Per the germline V gene, CDR1 is DFQATT and CDR2 is SNEGSKA (reference sequence). The CDR3 loop is CSARQANYGYTF. The DNA read from the CDR3 is TGCAGTGCCAGACAGGCTAACTATGGC.

This clone was counted at least ten times. The read finishes 3 residues shy of the CDR3 end, and the germline J gene is used to complete it. The chain uses TRBV7-8 and TRBJ2-7; D might be TRBD2 (6 bases). Looked up from germline, CDR1 is SGHVS and CDR2 is FQNEAQ. V dropped 1 base and J dropped 3 bases, with 13 bases sitting between them. This CDR3 comprises 15 residues. The CDR3 is CASSLEGTFYYEQYF. CDR3 bases read: TGTGCCAGCAGCTTAGAGGGGACTTTCTACTACGAG.

This clone was recorded at least ten times. The CDR3 end is not reached by the read, which stops 3 residues before it; the germline J gene fills it in. The sample holds other DNA sequences that translate to the same CDR3. The chain employs TRBV5-1 and TRBJ1-1; 9 bases are shared with TRBD1. J lost 6 bases, V lost 0 bases, and 3 bases had no gene match. CDR1 and CDR2 from the germline V gene are SGHRS and YFSETQ. The CDR3 totals 14 residues. The CDR3 sequence: CASSLGQGGAEAFF. Incomplete CDR3 DNA: TGCGCCAGCAGCTTGGGACAGGGGGGCGCTGAA.

This clone has a count of ten or more. Read sequence stops 3 residues before the CDR3 end, and the germline J gene provides the missing end. The J gene is TRBJ2-7, the V gene TRBV6-1, with D possibly matching TRBD1 (5 bases). There are 16 residues in the CDR3. The germline CDR1 and CDR2 sequences are MNHNS and SASEGT. Trimming took 2 bases from V and 0 from J, leaving 14 bases between them. The sequenced CDR3 bases are TGTGCCAGCAGTGAATATGGGGCAGCCCGCTCCTACGAG. Translating it yields CASSEYGAARSYE. The entire CDR3 sequence reads CASSEYGAARSYEQYF.

This clone showed up many times. The read is 3 residues too short to cover the CDR3 end, so that end is filled in from the germline J gene. This chain links TRBV27 with TRBJ1-4; 8 positions match TRBD1. Germline CDR1 and CDR2: MNHEY and SMNVEV (reference sequence). This CDR3 is 16 amino acids long. Trimming cost V 1 base and J 8 bases; bases outside gene matches: 9. The sequenced CDR3 bases are TGTGCCAGCAGTTTATTTTCAGGGGGCGGAGGAGAAAAA. As protein: CASSLFSGGGGEK. The whole CDR3 sequence is CASSLFSGGGGEKLFF.

This clone was seen many times. The read ends 3 residues before the CDR3 terminus; that terminus is restored from the germline J gene. This chain joins TRBV9 and TRBJ2-1, with D unclear. V lost 1 base to trimming and J lost 0 bases, with 8 bases between them. Germline CDR1 and CDR2: SGDLS and YYNGEE. The CDR3 is made up of 15 amino acids. The CDR3 is CASSVSAISYNEQFF. CDR3 DNA (partial): TGTGCCAGCAGCGTATCAGCGATCTCCTACAATGAG.

This clone was detected ten times or more. The read terminates 3 residues before the CDR3 end, so the remaining end is supplied by the germline J gene. The J gene is TRBJ2-3, the V gene TRBV18; 9 bases agree with TRBD2. Germline V CDR1 and CDR2: KGHSH, LQKENI. The J segment lost 0 bases and the V segment lost 1 base, leaving 11 bases of the junction unmatched. This CDR3 region has 19 residues. CDR3 sequence reads: CASSPRLASGRYSTDTQYF. CDR3 DNA (partial): TGTGCCAGCTCACCACGTCTAGCGAGCGGGAGGTATAGCACAGATACG. The full variable domain, with the rest looked up from reference TRBV18 and TRBJ2-3, is NAGVMQNPRHLVRRRGQEARLRCSPMKGHSHVYWYRQLPEEGLKFMVYLQKENIIDESGMPKERFSAEFPKEGPSILRIQQVVRGDSAAYFCASSPRLASGRYSTDTQYFGPGTRLTVL.

This clone has a count of ten or more. The CDR3 reads CASSFSGTRLNEQFF. The covered CDR3 bases are TGCGCCAGCAGCTTCTCCGGGACTCGTCTGAATGAG. V is TRBV5-1 and J is TRBJ2-1; tentative D call: TRBD2 (6 bases). The CDR3 end falls 3 residues outside the read, so it is completed with the germline J gene. V was trimmed by 2 bases and J by 7 bases, leaving 16 bases between them. The CDR3 is 15 residues long. CDR1 and CDR2 (germline): SGHRS, YFSETQ.